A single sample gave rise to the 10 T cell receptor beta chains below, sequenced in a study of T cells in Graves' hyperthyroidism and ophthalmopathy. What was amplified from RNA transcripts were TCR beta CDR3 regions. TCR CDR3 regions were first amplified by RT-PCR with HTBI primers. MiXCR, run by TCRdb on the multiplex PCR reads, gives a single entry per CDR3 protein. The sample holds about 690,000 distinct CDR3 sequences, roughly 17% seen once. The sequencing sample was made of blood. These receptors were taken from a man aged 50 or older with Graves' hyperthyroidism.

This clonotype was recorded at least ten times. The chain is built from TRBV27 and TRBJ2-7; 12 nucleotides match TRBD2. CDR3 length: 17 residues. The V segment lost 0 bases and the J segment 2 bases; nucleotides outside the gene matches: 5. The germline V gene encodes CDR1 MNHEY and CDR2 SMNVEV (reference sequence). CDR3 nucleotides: TGTGCCAGCAGTTTATCGTGGTCTAGCGGGAGGGCCTACGAGCAGTACTTC. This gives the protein CASSLSWSSGRAYEQYF.

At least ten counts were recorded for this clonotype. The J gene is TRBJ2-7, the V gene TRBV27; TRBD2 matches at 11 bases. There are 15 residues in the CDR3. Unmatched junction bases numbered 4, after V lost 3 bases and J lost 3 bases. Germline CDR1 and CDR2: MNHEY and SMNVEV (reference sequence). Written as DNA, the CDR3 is TGTGCCAGCAGTTTCTCTAGCGGGAGGATCTACGAGCAGTACTTC. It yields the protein CASSFSSGRIYEQYF.

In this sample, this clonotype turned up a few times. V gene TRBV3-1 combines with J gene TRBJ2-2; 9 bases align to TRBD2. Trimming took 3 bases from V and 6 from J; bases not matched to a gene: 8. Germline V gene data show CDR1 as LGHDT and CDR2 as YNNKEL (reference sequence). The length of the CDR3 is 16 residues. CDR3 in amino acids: CASSHLAGESAGELFF. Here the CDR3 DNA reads TGTGCCAGCAGCCATTTAGCGGGAGAGTCGGCCGGGGAGCTGTTTTTT.

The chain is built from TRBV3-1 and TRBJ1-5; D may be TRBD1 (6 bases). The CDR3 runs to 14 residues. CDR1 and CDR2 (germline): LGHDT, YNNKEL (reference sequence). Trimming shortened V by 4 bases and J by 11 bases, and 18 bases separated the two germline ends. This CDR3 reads CASSPSGQPIAQHF. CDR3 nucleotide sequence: TGTGCCAGCAGCCCATCAGGACAGCCTATAGCCCAGCATTTT.

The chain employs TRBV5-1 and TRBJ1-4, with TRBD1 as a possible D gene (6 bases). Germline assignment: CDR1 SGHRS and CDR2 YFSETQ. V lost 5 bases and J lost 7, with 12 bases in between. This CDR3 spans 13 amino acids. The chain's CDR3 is CASRQGGSEKLFF. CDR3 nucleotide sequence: TGCGCCAGCAGACAGGGAGGGAGTGAAAAACTGTTTTTT.

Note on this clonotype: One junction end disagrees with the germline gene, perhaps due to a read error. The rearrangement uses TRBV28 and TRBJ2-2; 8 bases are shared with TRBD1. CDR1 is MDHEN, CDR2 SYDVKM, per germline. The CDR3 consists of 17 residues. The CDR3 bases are TGTGCCGGCAGTTTATGGGCCGGGACAGGAGACACCGGGGAGCTGTTTTTT. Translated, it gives CAGSLWAGTGDTGELFF.

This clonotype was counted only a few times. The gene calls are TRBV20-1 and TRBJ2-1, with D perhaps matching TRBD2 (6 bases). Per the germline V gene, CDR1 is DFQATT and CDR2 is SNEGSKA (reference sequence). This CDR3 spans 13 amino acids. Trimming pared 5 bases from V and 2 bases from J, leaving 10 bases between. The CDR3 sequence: CSAGTVTYNEQFF. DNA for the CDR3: TGCAGTGCTGGGACTGTAACCTACAATGAGCAGTTCTTC.

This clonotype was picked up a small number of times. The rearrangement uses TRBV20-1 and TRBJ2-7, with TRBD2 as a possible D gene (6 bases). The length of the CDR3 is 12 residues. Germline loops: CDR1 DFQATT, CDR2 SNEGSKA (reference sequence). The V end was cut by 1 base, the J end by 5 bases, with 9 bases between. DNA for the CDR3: TGCAGTGCTAGAGCGGGGGTCCACGAGCAGTACTTC. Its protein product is CSARAGVHEQYF.

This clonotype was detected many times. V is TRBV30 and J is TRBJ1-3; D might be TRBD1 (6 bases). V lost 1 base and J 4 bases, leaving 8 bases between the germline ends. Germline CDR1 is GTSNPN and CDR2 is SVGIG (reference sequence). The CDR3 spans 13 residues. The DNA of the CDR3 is TGTGCCTGGAGTGACAGGGCCGGAAACACCATATATTTT. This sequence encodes CAWSDRAGNTIYF.

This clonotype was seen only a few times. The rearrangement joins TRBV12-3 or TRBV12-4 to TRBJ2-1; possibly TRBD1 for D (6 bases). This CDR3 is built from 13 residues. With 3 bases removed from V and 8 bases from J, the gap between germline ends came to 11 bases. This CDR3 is CASSLNRAHEQFF. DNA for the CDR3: TGTGCCAGCAGTTTGAACAGGGCCCATGAGCAGTTCTTC.